Sequencing of this TCR beta chain was carried out in a study of blood T cell repertoires in COVID-19. Across the study: The United States, Italy and Spain supplied acute and convalescent COVID-19 samples. PBMCs, B-cell-depleted T cells, or T cells provided the cDNA or gDNA that made up the material.

The CDR3 sequence is 13 residues long. Trimming stripped 0 bases from V and 6 bases from J, with 6 bases between. The germline gives CDR1 SGHNT, CDR2 YYREEE (reference sequence). How the authors handled the data: How many nucleated cells were present was estimated from reference gene primer amplification. Sequencing used immunoSEQ multiplex PCR; TCRdb keeps in-frame clones, though not all of them. The V and J calls and clone size were taken over from that table, and D and trimming were inferred from the DNA. The sample records about 83,000 clones, about 88% being singletons. Sample: peripheral blood. The rearrangement uses TRBV5-4 and TRBJ2-2; D is ambiguous. The source of this sequence is a human donor in a cohort sampled during active COVID-19. This CDR3 is CASSLAESGELFF. The CDR3 nucleotides are TGTGCCAGCAGCTTGGCCGAGTCCGGGGAGCTGTTTTTT.